One sample yielded the 11 T cell receptor beta chains listed below, sequenced in a study of cytomegalovirus exposure and HLA in healthy donors. PCR was performed using 60 Vbeta and 13 Jbeta primers. Libraries were prepared by immunoSEQ multiplex PCR; TCRdb keeps only in-frame clonotypes and omits some of them. Of 160,000 or so clones listed, around 80% are singletons. The specimen was PBMCs. All receptors come from a man in his forties in good health and CMV-seronegative.

This clone was observed a few times. The chain joins TRBV5-1 to TRBJ2-5; D gene uncertain. The DNA end is more similar to TRBJ2-7, so the J call may be wrong. The CDR3 totals 13 residues. The germline gives CDR1 SGHRS, CDR2 YFSETQ. The CDR3 region has the DNA TGCGCCAGCAGCTTGCTGCCGAACTACGAGCAGTACTTC. It translates to CASSLLPNYEQYF.

This chain uses TRBV18 with TRBJ2-7; no firm D call. CDR1 KGHSH and CDR2 LQKENI come from the germline V gene. Deletions cut 2 bases from V and 2 bases from J, with 10 bases between. This CDR3 has 14 residues. The CDR3 region is CASSPETSPYEQYF. The CDR3 nucleotides read TGTGCCAGCTCACCAGAGACTTCGCCCTACGAGCAGTACTTC.

This clone was seen only once. The chain has TRBV29-1 and TRBJ2-5; the D gene is possibly TRBD1 (5 bases). CDR3 length: 10 amino acids. Trimming stripped 2 bases from V and 9 bases from J, with 7 bases between. Per germline, CDR1 SQVTM and CDR2 ANQGSEA. This CDR3 reads CSVESGPQYF. As DNA, the CDR3 is TGCAGCGTTGAATCAGGGCCCCAGTACTTC.

The V gene is TRBV9, the J gene TRBJ1-3; tentative D call: TRBD1 (6 bases). V dropped 0 bases and J dropped 0 bases, with 10 bases sitting between them. In germline, CDR1 is SGDLS, CDR2 YYNGEE. The CDR3 has 16 residues. The CDR3 nucleotides read TGTGCCAGCAGCGTAGGAACGGACAGCTCTGGAAACACCATATATTTT. Its translation: CASSVGTDSSGNTIYF.

The genes are TRBV15 and TRBJ2-5, with TRBD2 as a possible D gene (5 bases). Germline V gene data show CDR1 as LNHNV and CDR2 as YYDKDF (reference sequence). Trimming shortened V by 0 bases and J by 5 bases, and 13 bases separated the two germline ends. The CDR3 has 15 residues. The CDR3: CATSRDSGVGETQYF. CDR3 bases: TGTGCCACCAGCAGAGATTCCGGGGTCGGGGAGACCCAGTACTTC.

The chain has TRBV19 and TRBJ1-4; no clear D gene. Germline CDR1 and CDR2: LNHDA and SQIVND (reference sequence). V lost 4 bases and J 7 bases, leaving 22 bases between the germline ends. The CDR3 runs 17 residues. The CDR3 loop is CASSTPGFGASPEKLFF. CDR3 DNA: TGTGCCAGTAGTACCCCAGGCTTTGGCGCGAGCCCTGAAAAACTGTTTTTT.

The V gene is TRBV27, the J gene TRBJ2-7; 7 nucleotides align to TRBD1. The germline gives CDR1 MNHEY, CDR2 SMNVEV (reference sequence). CDR3 length equals 16 residues. With 8 bases clipped from V and 4 bases from J, the junction kept 17 bases outside the gene matches. CDR3 DNA: TGTGCCAGCCGCCCCCGGGACAGACTTTCCCTTTACGAGCAGTACTTC. This sequence encodes CASRPRDRLSLYEQYF.

This sequence joins TRBV7-6 and TRBJ2-7; a weak D match, TRBD2 (5 bases). This CDR3 spans 13 amino acids. CDR1 is SGHVS, CDR2 FNYEAQ, per germline. V was trimmed by 5 bases and J by 0 bases, leaving 8 bases between them. The CDR3 spells CASSPGNSYEQYF. CDR3 coding DNA: TGTGCCAGCAGCCCCGGGAACTCCTACGAGCAGTACTTC.

This chain joins TRBV10-3 and TRBJ2-6; D is perhaps TRBD1 (6 bases). Germline loops: CDR1 ENHRY, CDR2 SYGVKD. The V end lost 4 bases, the J end lost 3 bases, and 16 bases lay between the germline ends. The CDR3 is made up of 17 amino acids. CDR3 region: CAISVDRIQRGANVLTF. The CDR3, as DNA: TGTGCCATCAGTGTCGACAGGATCCAGCGTGGGGCCAACGTCCTGACTTTC.

The CDR3 is CASNQRSIPEQYF. CDR3 in DNA: TGTGCCAGCAACCAGAGGTCTATCCCCGAGCAGTACTTC. The chain recombines TRBV6-5 with TRBJ2-7, with D unclear. CDR3 length: 13 amino acids. Germline CDR1 reads MNHEY; CDR2 reads SVGAGI. The V end was cut by 7 bases, the J end by 6 bases, with 16 bases between.

The V call is TRBV14, the J call TRBJ2-2; possible D gene TRBD1, 5 bases. In germline, CDR1 is SGHDN, CDR2 FVKESK. V shed 4 bases and J shed 1 base, with 13 bases lying between them. The CDR3 is 16 amino acids. Here the CDR3 reads CASSPVAGLNTGELFF. CDR3 bases: TGTGCCAGCAGCCCAGTGGCAGGGTTGAACACCGGGGAGCTGTTTTTT.